Below are 9 T cell receptor beta chains sequenced from a single sample in a study of shared clonotypes between healthy human individuals. Positive CCR7 selection of CD45RO-negative cells yielded the naive CD8 cells, and terminally differentiated effector memory CD45RA+ cells were excluded. The protocol was immunoSEQ multiplex PCR, while the TCRdb copy is restricted to in-frame clones and leaves out a portion. The table lists over 2 million clones, about 95% of them singletons. Sequencing input: naive CD8+ T cells sorted from blood. The receptors shown here come from a man younger than 35 in good health.

This clone was picked up one time. Other DNA sequences of this sample code for an identical CDR3. This chain uses TRBV5-6 with TRBJ2-2, with D possibly being TRBD2 (6 bases). The germline V and J ends were trimmed by 5 bases and 0 bases, with 8 bases remaining between them. The CDR3 covers 14 residues. Looked up from germline, CDR1 is SGHDT and CDR2 is YYEEEE. CDR3 nucleotides: TGTGCCAGCAGTCCGGGGGCGAACACCGGGGAGCTGTTTTTT. Protein: CASSPGANTGELFF.

This sequence joins TRBV28 and TRBJ2-5; possibly TRBD1 or TRBD2 for D (5 bases each). With 5 bases removed from V and 5 bases from J, the gap between germline ends came to 15 bases. Germline V gene lookup returns CDR1 MDHEN and CDR2 SYDVKM. The CDR3 spans 14 residues. The CDR3 DNA follows: TGTGCCAGCAGTGCCAGCCGGGGCAGGGAGACCCAGTACTTC. Its translation: CASSASRGRETQYF.

The V and J genes are TRBV9 and TRBJ2-1; TRBD2 aligns across 10 bases. V gave up 0 bases and J gave up 4 bases; unmatched junction bases: 4. CDR1 SGDLS and CDR2 YYNGEE come from the germline V gene. The CDR3 runs 16 residues. CDR3 nucleotides: TGTGCCAGCAGCGTAGCTCTGACTAGCGGGTACAATGAGCAGTTCTTC. Its protein is CASSVALTSGYNEQFF.

The chain combines TRBV9 with TRBJ2-2; 10 bases align to TRBD2. CDR1 SGDLS and CDR2 YYNGEE come from the germline V gene. The CDR3 is 17 amino acids. Losses at the gene ends were 4 bases for V and 6 bases for J; bases not matched to a gene: 12. CDR3 sequence (DNA): TGTGCCAGCAGCCCCGGGGTGAGCGGGAGGGCCGCCGGGGAGCTGTTTTTT. As protein: CASSPGVSGRAAGELFF. Supplemented by reference TRBV9 and TRBJ2-2, the full variable domain reads DSGVTQTPKHLITATGQRVTLRCSPRSGDLSVYWYQQSLDQGLQFLIQYYNGEERAKGNILERFSAQQFPDLHSELNLSSLELGDSALYFCASSPGVSGRAAGELFFGEGSRLTVL.

The chain's CDR3 is CASSQESRAGANVLTF. The CDR3, as DNA: TGCGCCAGCAGCCAAGAGAGCCGGGCGGGGGCCAACGTCCTGACTTTC. V usage is TRBV4-1 and J usage is TRBJ2-6; no clear D. Germline values: CDR1 MGHRA, CDR2 YSYEKL. The CDR3 is 16 residues long. V dropped 0 bases and J dropped 4 bases, with 10 bases sitting between them.

This clone has just a few counts. This same CDR3 is encoded by further DNA sequences in the sample. The V and J genes are TRBV7-9 and TRBJ2-1; no clear D. CDR1 SEHNR and CDR2 FQNEAQ come from the germline V gene (reference sequence). The CDR3 has 13 amino acids. V lost 0 bases and J 5 bases, leaving 5 bases between the germline ends. This CDR3 is CASSLAPDNEQFF. CDR3 sequence (DNA): TGTGCCAGCAGCTTAGCACCGGACAATGAGCAGTTCTTC.

Note on this clone: Additional DNA sequences in this sample encode the identical CDR3. The chain joins TRBV5-1 to TRBJ2-3; maybe TRBD1 (6 bases). V was trimmed by 0 bases and J by 4 bases, leaving 9 bases between them. Germline CDR1 SGHRS, CDR2 YFSETQ. The CDR3 is made up of 14 amino acids. The CDR3, as DNA: TGCGCCAGCAGCTTGGACAGGGCGGCAGATACGCAGTATTTT. It translates to CASSLDRAADTQYF.

On this clone itself: The same CDR3 also results from other DNA sequences found in this sample. The J gene is TRBJ2-7, the V gene TRBV7-2, with a possible D match to TRBD1 (6 bases). Per the germline V gene, CDR1 is SGHTA and CDR2 is FQGNSA. The CDR3 is 13 amino acids. V gave up 4 bases and J gave up 4 bases, with 11 bases separating them. DNA for the CDR3: TGTGCCAGCAGCTCCCGGGACACATACGAGCAGTACTTC. This sequence encodes CASSSRDTYEQYF.

CDR3 in amino acids: CASRFPGGKGYTF. Written as DNA, the CDR3 is TGCGCCAGCCGATTCCCAGGGGGTAAAGGCTACACCTTC. The V gene is TRBV4-1, the J gene TRBJ1-2; 7 bases map to TRBD1. Germline assignment: CDR1 MGHRA and CDR2 YSYEKL. The CDR3 loop spans 13 amino acids. V shed 8 bases and J 8 bases; nucleotides not matched to a gene: 11.